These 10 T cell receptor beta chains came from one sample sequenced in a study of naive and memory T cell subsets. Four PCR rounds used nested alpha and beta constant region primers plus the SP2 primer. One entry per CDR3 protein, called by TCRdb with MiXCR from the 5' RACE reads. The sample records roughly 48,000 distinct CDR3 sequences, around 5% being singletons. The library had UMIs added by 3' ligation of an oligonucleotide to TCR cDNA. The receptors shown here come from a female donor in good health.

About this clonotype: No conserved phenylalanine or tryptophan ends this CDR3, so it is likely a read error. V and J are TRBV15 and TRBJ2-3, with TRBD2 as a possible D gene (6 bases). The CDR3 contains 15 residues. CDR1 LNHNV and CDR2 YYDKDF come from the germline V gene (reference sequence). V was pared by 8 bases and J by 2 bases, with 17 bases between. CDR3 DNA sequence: TGTGCCACCCTCCGTGAGGGAGGACTCACAGATACGCAGTATTCT. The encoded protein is CATLREGGLTDTQYS.

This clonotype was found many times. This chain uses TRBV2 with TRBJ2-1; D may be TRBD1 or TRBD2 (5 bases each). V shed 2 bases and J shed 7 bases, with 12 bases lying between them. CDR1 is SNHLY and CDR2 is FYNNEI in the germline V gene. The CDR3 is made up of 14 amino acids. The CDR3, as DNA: TGTGCCAGCAGTGAACAGCTGGGGACGAATGAGCAGTTCTTC. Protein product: CASSEQLGTNEQFF.

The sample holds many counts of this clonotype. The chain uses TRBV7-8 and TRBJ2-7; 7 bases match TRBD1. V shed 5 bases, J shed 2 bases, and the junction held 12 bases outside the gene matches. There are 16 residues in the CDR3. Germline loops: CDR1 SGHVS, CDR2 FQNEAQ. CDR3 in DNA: TGTGCCAGCAGCGAGGGCGAGACAGGGAGCACCTACGAGCAGTACTTC. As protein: CASSEGETGSTYEQYF.

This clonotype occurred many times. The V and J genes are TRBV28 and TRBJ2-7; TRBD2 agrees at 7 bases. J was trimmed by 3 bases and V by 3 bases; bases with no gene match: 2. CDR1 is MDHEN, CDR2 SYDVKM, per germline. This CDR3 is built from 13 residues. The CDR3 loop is CASSFGGIYEQYF. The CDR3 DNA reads TGTGCCAGCAGTTTCGGGGGGATCTACGAGCAGTACTTC.

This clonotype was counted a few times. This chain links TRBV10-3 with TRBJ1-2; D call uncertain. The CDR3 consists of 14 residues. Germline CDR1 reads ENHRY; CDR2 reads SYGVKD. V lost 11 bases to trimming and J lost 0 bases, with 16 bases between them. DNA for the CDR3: TGTGCCTCCAACCCGGGCCTAACTAACTATGGCTACACCTTC. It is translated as CASNPGLTNYGYTF.

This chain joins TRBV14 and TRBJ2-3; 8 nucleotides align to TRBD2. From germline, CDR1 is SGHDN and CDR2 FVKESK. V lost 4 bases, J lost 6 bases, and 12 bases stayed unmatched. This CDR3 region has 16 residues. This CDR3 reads CASSPPGREVPDTQYF. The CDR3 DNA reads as TGTGCCAGCAGCCCACCGGGGCGGGAGGTGCCGGATACGCAGTATTTT.

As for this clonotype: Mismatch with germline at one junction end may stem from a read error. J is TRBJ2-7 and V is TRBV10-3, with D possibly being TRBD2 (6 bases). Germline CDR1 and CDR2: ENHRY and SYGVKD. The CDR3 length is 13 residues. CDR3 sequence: CAISRGVEGEQCF. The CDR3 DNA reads TGTGCCATCAGTCGTGGCGTGGAGGGCGAGCAGTGCTTC.

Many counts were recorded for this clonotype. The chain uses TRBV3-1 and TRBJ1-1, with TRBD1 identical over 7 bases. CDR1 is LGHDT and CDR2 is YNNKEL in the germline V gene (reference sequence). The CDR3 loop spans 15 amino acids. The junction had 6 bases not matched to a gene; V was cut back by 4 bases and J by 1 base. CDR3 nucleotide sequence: TGTGCCAGCAGCCTATCGGACAGGAAGAACACTGAAGCTTTCTTT. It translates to CASSLSDRKNTEAFF.

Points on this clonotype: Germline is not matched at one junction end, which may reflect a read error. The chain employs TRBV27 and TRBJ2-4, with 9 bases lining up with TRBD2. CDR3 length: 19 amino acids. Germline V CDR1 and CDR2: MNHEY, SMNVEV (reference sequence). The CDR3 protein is CASSLSRLASGEAKNTQYF. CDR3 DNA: TGTGCCAGCAGTTTATCACGCCTGGCTAGCGGGGAAGCCAAAAACACTCAGTACTTC.

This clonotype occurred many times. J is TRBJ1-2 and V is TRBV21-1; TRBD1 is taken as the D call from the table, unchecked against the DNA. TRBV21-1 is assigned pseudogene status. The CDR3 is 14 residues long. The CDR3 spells CASSKGGANYGYTF. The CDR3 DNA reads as TGTGCCAGCAGCAAAGGGGGGGCCAACTATGGCTACACCTTC.